These 6 T cell receptor beta chains were all obtained from the same sample, sequenced in a study of breast tumors, draining lymph nodes, adjacent tissues (dated by TCRdb to between 2015 and 2016). Lymph node samples came from the axillary draining lymph nodes of breast cancer patients. The library was obtained by multiplex PCR. For sequencing, an Illumina HiSeq 2000 was employed. The public sequencing data were trimmed at Q25 with fastp and processed into clonotypes with MiXCR by TCRdb, which kept only in-frame beta chains. Identical CDR3 proteins give one entry, which carries the most common genes and DNA. The sample table records 150,000 to 200,000 distinct CDR3 sequences; about 30% of these occur just once. The ten largest make up approximately 4.2% of the sample. Material: axillary lymph node tissue. These receptors were collected from a female donor with breast cancer. Some clones in this sample may be carry-over from other donors' samples.

A word on this clonotype: One base away lies a much larger clone, so this may be a sequencing read error. The V and J genes are TRBV6-5 and TRBJ1-6, with D unresolved. V lost 5 bases and J lost 9, with 11 bases in between. This CDR3 spans 13 amino acids. Germline V gives CDR1 MNHEY, CDR2 SVGAGI. As DNA, the CDR3 is TGTGCCAGCAGTCCAGGATTAGTTTCACCCCTCCACTTT. Its translation: CASSPGLVSPLHF.

The CDR3 here is CASNKQDRTQPQHF. CDR3 coding DNA: TGTGCCAGCAACAAACAAGACAGAACCCAGCCCCAGCATTTT. The chain couples TRBV12-3 or TRBV12-4 to TRBJ1-5, with D perhaps matching TRBD1 (5 bases). The CDR3 spans 14 residues. V was shortened by 7 bases and J by 7 bases, with 17 bases between the two germline ends.

Remarks on this clonotype: A read error is possible here, since a much larger clone lies one base away. The chain carries TRBV20-1 and TRBJ2-2; possibly TRBD2 for D (6 bases). The V gene lost 5 bases and the J gene lost 9 bases, with 13 bases spanning the gap. This CDR3 region has 12 residues. Germline loops: CDR1 DFQATT, CDR2 SNEGSKA (reference sequence). CDR3 DNA sequence: TGCAGTGCTCCGGGGGAGGTCCGGGAGCTGTTTTTT. This gives the protein CSAPGEVRELFF.

This clonotype showed up many times. This chain joins TRBV6-5 and TRBJ1-5; TRBD1 might be the D (6 bases). The CDR3 extends over 16 amino acids. Germline CDR1 reads MNHEY; CDR2 reads SVGAGI. With 5 bases removed from V and 2 bases from J, the gap between germline ends came to 16 bases. CDR3 bases: TGTGCCAGCAGTGACGGGGGGGCGCGGGGCAATCAGCCCCAGCATTTT. Translating it yields CASSDGGARGNQPQHF.

This clonotype was observed a handful of times. V and J are TRBV15 and TRBJ1-1; tentative D call: TRBD1 (6 bases). The V gene's germline CDR1 is LNHNV and CDR2 YYDKDF (reference sequence). CDR3 size: 15 residues. The V end was cut by 2 bases, the J end by 5 bases, with 15 bases between. The CDR3 DNA is TGTGCCACCAGCAGATCTTTTAACAGGGCTACTGAAGCTTTCTTT. It translates to CATSRSFNRATEAFF.

This clonotype has at least ten counts. This chain joins TRBV19 and TRBJ2-3; TRBD2 matches at 8 bases. Germline CDR1 and CDR2: LNHDA and SQIVND (reference sequence). Trimming removed 1 base from V and 2 bases from J; junction bases left unmatched: 2. The CDR3 is made up of 15 amino acids. The CDR3 nucleotides are TGTGCCAGTAGTATAGCTAGCGGGCTCACAGATACGCAGTATTTT. Amino acids: CASSIASGLTDTQYF.